A selection of T cell receptor beta chains follows, all from one sample in a study of T cell responses to AZD1222 COVID-19 vaccine. Data came from immunoSEQ multiplex PCR; TCRdb stores just in-frame clones and leaves some out. The sample lists some 52,000 clones; 87% were seen once. Here the sequenced sample was peripheral blood, taken 28 days after the second AZD1222 dose. The receptors derive from an adult who received the AZD1222 COVID-19 vaccine. CDR3s include the opening cysteine and the closing phenylalanine or tryptophan. D genes are given only for firm matches. Clone size is not always given. Where it is, it says once, few, many or a class for expanded clones.

j_call v_call clone_size d_call cdr3_aa cdr3_nt
TRBJ1-6 TRBV10-3 . . CAISEGTGSPLHF TGTGCCATCAGTGAGGGGACGGGTTCACCCCTCCACTTT
TRBJ2-1 TRBV29-1 few . CSGTGWGKEQFF TGCAGCGGGACGGGATGGGGCAAGGAGCAGTTCTTC
TRBJ2-7 TRBV10-3 . TRBD2 CAIRAGGGSYEQYF TGTGCCATCAGGGCGGGGGGCGGCTCCTACGAGCAGTACTTC
TRBJ2-7 TRBV5-6 . TRBD1 CASSLTGIHEQYF TGTGCCAGCAGTTTGACAGGGATTCACGAGCAGTACTTC
TRBJ1-1 TRBV5-5 . . CASSFAVNTEAFF TGTGCCAGCAGCTTCGCAGTGAACACTGAAGCTTTCTTT
TRBJ2-5 TRBV29-1 . TRBD1 CSAGGGTGGYQETQYF TGCAGCGCCGGTGGGGGAACAGGGGGGTACCAAGAGACCCAGTACTTC
TRBJ2-2 TRBV6-6 . . CASKGGGRGTGELFF TGTGCCAGCAAGGGCGGGGGCAGGGGGACCGGGGAGCTGTTTTTT
TRBJ1-2 TRBV6-5 . TRBD1 CASDPRTGLSYGYTF TGTGCCAGCGACCCTCGGACAGGATTATCCTATGGCTACACCTTC
TRBJ1-2 TRBV25-1 . TRBD1 CASSEGGRGLYGYTF TGTGCCAGCAGTGAGGGCGGCAGGGGGCTCTATGGCTACACCTTC
TRBJ2-7 TRBV12-2 few . CASRLAGPSGSRGGYEQYF TGTGCAAGTCGCTTAGCGGGGCCTAGCGGGAGCCGAGGAGGCTACGAGCAGTACTTC
TRBJ1-2 TRBV10-3 . . CATSSGTLSSGYTF TGTGCCACAAGCTCCGGGACGTTGTCTAGTGGCTACACCTTC
TRBJ2-7 TRBV18 . TRBD2 CASSHKGLAVAYEQYF TGTGCCAGCTCACACAAGGGACTAGCGGTTGCCTACGAGCAGTACTTC
TRBJ2-1 TRBV20-1 . . CSARGAGKQFF TGCAGTGCTAGGGGGGCAGGGAAGCAGTTCTTC
TRBJ2-3 TRBV5-1 . . CASRLSRGRVTDTQYF TGCGCCAGCAGGCTTTCGAGAGGTCGGGTCACAGATACGCAGTATTTT
TRBJ1-2 TRBV28 . . CASSPGVRGYTF TGTGCCAGCAGTCCGGGGGTTAGGGGCTACACCTTC
TRBJ1-5 TRBV15 . TRBD1 CATSSAGQGKDQPQHF TGTGCCACCAGCAGTGCGGGACAGGGGAAAGATCAGCCCCAGCATTTT
TRBJ2-7 TRBV4-1 . TRBD2 CASSQIAGGYEQYF TGCGCCAGCAGCCAAATAGCGGGAGGGTACGAGCAGTACTTC
TRBJ2-5 TRBV18 . . CASSPPADQEPQYF TGTGCCAGCTCACCACCGGCCGATCAAGAGCCCCAGTACTTC
TRBJ2-7 TRBV12-3/TRBV12-4 . . CASSLAALHEQYF TGTGCCAGCAGTTTAGCGGCCCTACACGAGCAGTACTTC
TRBJ2-7 TRBV12-2 . . CAKTGLDVSYEQYF TGTGCAAAGACAGGGCTAGATGTCTCCTACGAGCAGTACTTC
TRBJ1-1 TRBV1 . . CTSSQDRCRAPTEAFF TGCACCAGCAGCCAAGATAGGTGCAGGGCTCCCACTGAAGCTTTCTTT
TRBJ2-1 TRBV19 once TRBD2 CASSGRLAGGNNEQFF TGTGCCAGTAGTGGCCGACTAGCGGGAGGGAACAATGAGCAGTTCTTC
TRBJ2-3 TRBV11-2 . . CASSSSTQYF TGTGCCAGCAGCTCTTCTACGCAGTATTTT
TRBJ1-1 TRBV29-1 . . CSVALGLYTEAFF TGCAGCGTGGCCCTTGGATTGTACACTGAAGCTTTCTTT
TRBJ1-3 TRBV18 . . CASSSGTGNTIYF TGTGCCAGCTCATCCGGGACAGGAAACACCATATATTTT
TRBJ2-5 TRBV7-8 . TRBD2 CASSSSPSGGGKQETQYF TGTGCCAGCAGCTCGTCCCCTAGCGGGGGGGGGAAGCAAGAGACCCAGTACTTC
TRBJ1-5 TRBV11-3 . . CVGKRGARQPQHF TGTGTCGGCAAACGGGGGGCTCGGCAGCCCCAGCATTTT
TRBJ1-6 TRBV27 . TRBD1 CASKGTENSPLHF TGTGCCAGCAAGGGGACAGAGAATTCACCCCTCCACTTT
TRBJ2-7 TRBV5-1 . TRBD2 CASSSPGREGIEQYF TGCGCCAGCAGCTCCCCCGGGCGGGAGGGGATCGAGCAGTACTTC
TRBJ1-2 TRBV28 . TRBD1 CASSLLLGTGGEGYTF TGTGCCAGCAGTCTCCTCCTCGGGACAGGGGGCGAGGGCTACACCTTC
TRBJ1-2 TRBV6-2/TRBV6-3 . . CASRPGGLGYGYTF TGTGCCAGCAGGCCTGGGGGCCTAGGCTATGGCTACACCTTC
TRBJ1-6 TRBV18 . . CASSSSSGGGSPLHF TGTGCCAGCTCATCCTCTTCTGGGGGTGGTTCACCCCTCCACTTT
TRBJ2-7 TRBV27 . TRBD2 CASSSGLGTSGGANEQYF TGTGCCAGCAGTTCAGGCCTGGGGACTAGCGGAGGGGCTAACGAGCAGTACTTC
TRBJ1-2 TRBV3-1/TRBV3-2 . . CASSQGRFTGRRYGYTF TGTGCCAGCAGCCAAGGACGATTTACGGGGCGCCGCTATGGCTACACCTTC
TRBJ1-6 TRBV27 . . CASSLGRDRKPLHF TGTGCCAGCAGTTTAGGTCGGGACCGAAAACCCCTCCACTTT
TRBJ1-1 TRBV9 once . CASSVEWGQNTEAFF TGTGCCAGCAGCGTAGAGTGGGGGCAGAACACTGAAGCTTTCTTT
TRBJ1-3 TRBV5-1 . . CASYEGGFGPGNTIYF TGCGCCAGCTACGAGGGGGGGTTCGGCCCTGGAAACACCATATATTTT
TRBJ2-3 TRBV14 . . CASSHQGWGGTDTQYF TGTGCCAGCAGCCACCAGGGCTGGGGGGGCACAGATACGCAGTATTTT
TRBJ1-6 TRBV3-1/TRBV3-2 . . CASSQDPDRRSPLHF TGTGCCAGCAGCCAAGATCCCGACAGGAGGTCACCCCTCCACTTT
TRBJ2-2 TRBV3-1/TRBV3-2 . . CASNSLGELFF TGTGCCAGCAACTCCCTCGGGGAGCTGTTTTTT
TRBJ2-1 TRBV19 . . CASSIGLPNEQFF TGTGCCAGTAGTATTGGACTACCGAATGAGCAGTTCTTC
TRBJ2-7 TRBV6-1 . TRBD2 CASSDLLAGGSYEQYF TGTGCCAGCAGTGACCTACTAGCGGGGGGCTCCTACGAGCAGTACTTC
TRBJ2-2 TRBV9 . . CASSVGHLTGELFF TGTGCCAGCAGCGTGGGCCACCTAACCGGGGAGCTGTTTTTT
TRBJ1-2 TRBV19 . TRBD1 CASSIKVGQNPNYGYTF TGTGCCAGTAGTATAAAAGTGGGACAGAACCCTAACTATGGCTACACCTTC
TRBJ2-1 TRBV15 once . CATSPYPGGSSYNEQFF TGTGCCACCAGCCCATACCCCGGAGGGAGCTCCTACAATGAGCAGTTCTTC
TRBJ2-1 TRBV18 . TRBD1 CASSQGVLEQFF TGTGCCAGCTCCCAGGGGGTCCTTGAGCAGTTCTTC
TRBJ1-5 TRBV28 . . CASSLGSISNQPQHF TGTGCCAGCAGTTTGGGAAGTATCAGCAATCAGCCCCAGCATTTT
TRBJ1-1 TRBV29-1 . . CSAQQGGGTEAFF TGCAGCGCCCAACAGGGTGGGGGGACTGAAGCTTTCTTT
TRBJ2-2 TRBV5-1 . . CASSLLGGLQNTGELFF TGCGCCAGCAGCTTGCTTGGGGGGCTCCAGAACACCGGGGAGCTGTTTTTT
TRBJ1-2 TRBV27 . TRBD1 CASSLSGQGRNYGYTF TGTGCCAGCAGTTTATCGGGACAGGGGCGCAACTATGGCTACACCTTC
TRBJ2-5 TRBV14 . . CASSLWAGQETQYF TGTGCCAGCAGCCTTTGGGCGGGCCAAGAGACCCAGTACTTC
TRBJ1-2 TRBV5-1 . . CASSLAGALDYGYTF TGCGCCAGCAGCCTGGCGGGGGCGCTCGACTATGGCTACACCTTC
TRBJ2-1 TRBV11-3 . TRBD2 CASSLGGGGSYNEQFF TGTGCCAGCAGCTTAGGCGGGGGGGGTTCCTACAATGAGCAGTTCTTC
TRBJ2-3 TRBV6-4 . TRBD2 CASSDAGGRDTQYF TGTGCCAGCAGTGATGCGGGAGGGCGGGATACGCAGTATTTT
TRBJ2-3 TRBV2 . . CASSVFLGDTQYF TGTGCCAGCAGTGTTTTTTTAGGAGATACGCAGTATTTT